This TCR beta chain was recovered during a study of blood T cell repertoires in COVID-19. The CDR3 is 12 amino acids. Germline values: CDR1 MDHEN, CDR2 SYDVKM. The V end lost 7 bases, the J end lost 0 bases, and 4 bases lay between the germline ends. Method: immunoSEQ multiplex PCR; TCRdb's copy keeps in-frame clones and lacks some. The sample holds 240,000 or so clones; roughly 80% are singletons and the top ten take 3.4%. The chain employs TRBV28 and TRBJ1-5; D unclear. This TCR was recovered from a woman between 18 and 29 years old with acute or convalescent COVID-19. What was sequenced was peripheral blood. In DNA, the CDR3 is TGTGCCAGCAAATATAGCAATCAGCCCCAGCATTTT. Encoded protein: CASKYSNQPQHF.